The rows below give T cell receptor beta chains drawn from one sample of a study of T cell responses to AZD1222 COVID-19 vaccine. Produced via immunoSEQ multiplex PCR; TCRdb's table is partial and in-frame only. The repertoire holds around 190,000 clones, with around 90% as singletons. The specimen comprised peripheral blood, sampled 28 days after the second AZD1222 dose. Receptors originate from an adult who received the AZD1222 COVID-19 vaccine. The CDR3 runs from the conserved cysteine through the conserved F or W. Fields, in order: V gene, clone size, J gene, D gene, CDR3 protein, CDR3 DNA. D genes are given only for firm matches. Only part of the rows carry a size: once, few, many, or a class if the clone is expanded.

V gene: TRBV5-4
clone size: .
J gene: TRBJ2-2
D gene: TRBD1
CDR3 protein: CASSPGTGRDTGELFF
CDR3 DNA: TGTGCCAGCAGTCCCGGGACAGGGAGGGACACCGGGGAGCTGTTTTTT

V gene: TRBV7-9
clone size: .
J gene: TRBJ1-1
D gene: .
CDR3 protein: CASSLVQGIGTEAFF
CDR3 DNA: TGTGCCAGCAGCTTAGTCCAGGGGATCGGCACTGAAGCTTTCTTT

V gene: TRBV27
clone size: .
J gene: TRBJ1-5
D gene: TRBD1
CDR3 protein: CASSPQFRDSGQPQHF
CDR3 DNA: TGTGCCAGCAGTCCCCAATTCCGGGACAGCGGTCAGCCCCAGCATTTT

V gene: TRBV4-3
clone size: few
J gene: TRBJ1-2
D gene: TRBD1
CDR3 protein: CASSQDRGRGGYTF
CDR3 DNA: TGCGCCAGCAGCCAAGACAGGGGGCGGGGTGGCTACACCTTC

V gene: TRBV19
clone size: .
J gene: TRBJ1-2
D gene: .
CDR3 protein: CASMRFGEWYGYTF
CDR3 DNA: TGTGCCAGTATGAGGTTCGGGGAGTGGTATGGCTACACCTTC

V gene: TRBV5-6
clone size: .
J gene: TRBJ1-2
D gene: .
CDR3 protein: CASSLGQVGGYTF
CDR3 DNA: TGTGCCAGCAGCTTGGGCCAGGTGGGAGGCTACACCTTC

V gene: TRBV7-9
clone size: .
J gene: TRBJ2-7
D gene: TRBD1
CDR3 protein: CASSTWTGGPSYEQYF
CDR3 DNA: TGTGCCAGCAGCACCTGGACAGGGGGCCCTTCCTACGAGCAGTACTTC

V gene: TRBV3-1/TRBV3-2
clone size: few
J gene: TRBJ2-7
D gene: .
CDR3 protein: CASSQVYEQYF
CDR3 DNA: TGTGCCAGCAGCCAAGTCTACGAGCAGTACTTC

V gene: TRBV24-1
clone size: .
J gene: TRBJ1-5
D gene: .
CDR3 protein: CATSAAGNQPQHF
CDR3 DNA: TGTGCCACCAGTGCTGCGGGCAATCAGCCCCAGCATTTT

V gene: TRBV6-1
clone size: .
J gene: TRBJ2-1
D gene: .
CDR3 protein: CASSERMGALDNEQFF
CDR3 DNA: TGTGCCAGCAGTGAAAGGATGGGGGCCCTAGACAATGAGCAGTTCTTC

V gene: TRBV7-2
clone size: .
J gene: TRBJ2-3
D gene: .
CDR3 protein: CASSPRGVTSTDTQYF
CDR3 DNA: TGTGCCAGCAGCCCCCGCGGAGTGACTAGCACAGATACGCAGTATTTT

V gene: TRBV7-9
clone size: .
J gene: TRBJ2-1
D gene: TRBD1
CDR3 protein: CASSLDTGGNEQFF
CDR3 DNA: TGTGCCAGCAGCTTAGATACAGGGGGTAATGAGCAGTTCTTC

V gene: TRBV7-9
clone size: .
J gene: TRBJ1-6
D gene: .
CDR3 protein: CASSLGLADPNSPLHF
CDR3 DNA: TGTGCCAGCAGCTTAGGTCTCGCAGACCCAAATTCACCCCTCCACTTT

V gene: TRBV6-1
clone size: .
J gene: TRBJ1-3
D gene: .
CDR3 protein: CASSEGRVGNTIYF
CDR3 DNA: TGTGCCAGCAGTGAGGGAAGGGTTGGAAACACCATATATTTT

V gene: TRBV5-4
clone size: .
J gene: TRBJ1-1
D gene: TRBD1
CDR3 protein: CASSFDRDHTEAFF
CDR3 DNA: TGTGCCAGCAGCTTCGACAGGGACCACACTGAAGCTTTCTTT

V gene: TRBV6-6
clone size: .
J gene: TRBJ2-7
D gene: .
CDR3 protein: CASSTNSVFEQYF
CDR3 DNA: TGTGCCAGCAGTACCAACTCCGTGTTCGAGCAGTACTTC

V gene: TRBV7-6
clone size: .
J gene: TRBJ2-7
D gene: TRBD1
CDR3 protein: CASSLSPSTGVDSYEQYF
CDR3 DNA: TGTGCCAGCAGCTTAAGCCCCTCTACAGGGGTCGACTCCTACGAGCAGTACTTC

V gene: TRBV19
clone size: .
J gene: TRBJ1-1
D gene: TRBD1
CDR3 protein: CASSVTGQDTEAFF
CDR3 DNA: TGTGCCAGTAGTGTCACGGGACAGGACACTGAAGCTTTCTTT

V gene: TRBV7-9
clone size: .
J gene: TRBJ2-7
D gene: TRBD1
CDR3 protein: CASSLAGQGTYEQYF
CDR3 DNA: TGTGCCAGCAGCTTAGCCGGACAGGGAACCTACGAGCAGTACTTC

V gene: TRBV7-7
clone size: .
J gene: TRBJ2-1
D gene: .
CDR3 protein: CASSPRSGYNEQFF
CDR3 DNA: TGTGCTAGCAGCCCACGGTCCGGCTACAATGAGCAGTTCTTC

V gene: TRBV7-9
clone size: .
J gene: TRBJ2-7
D gene: .
CDR3 protein: CASSLESGEQYF
CDR3 DNA: TGTGCCAGCAGCTTAGAGTCCGGAGAGCAGTACTTC

V gene: TRBV7-9
clone size: .
J gene: TRBJ2-3
D gene: .
CDR3 protein: CASSWTASTDTQYF
CDR3 DNA: TGTGCCAGCAGCTGGACGGCTAGCACAGATACGCAGTATTTT

V gene: TRBV27
clone size: .
J gene: TRBJ1-2
D gene: TRBD1
CDR3 protein: CASSLQGAHGYTF
CDR3 DNA: TGTGCCAGCAGCTTACAGGGGGCACATGGCTACACCTTC

V gene: TRBV23-1
clone size: .
J gene: TRBJ1-5
D gene: .
CDR3 protein: CASSSNSVRLQGVLQPQHF
CDR3 DNA: TGCGCCAGCAGTTCCAATTCCGTTCGGTTACAGGGCGTGCTTCAGCCCCAGCATTTT

V gene: TRBV19
clone size: .
J gene: TRBJ2-2
D gene: .
CDR3 protein: CASSTQTGAASGELFF
CDR3 DNA: TGTGCCAGTAGTACACAGACAGGCGCAGCGTCCGGGGAGCTGTTTTTT

V gene: TRBV30
clone size: .
J gene: TRBJ1-6
D gene: .
CDR3 protein: CAWSVGEGSPLHF
CDR3 DNA: TGTGCCTGGAGCGTCGGAGAGGGTTCACCCCTCCACTTT

V gene: TRBV25-1
clone size: .
J gene: TRBJ1-4
D gene: TRBD1
CDR3 protein: CASSPGETGAEKLFF
CDR3 DNA: TGTGCCAGCAGCCCAGGGGAGACAGGGGCTGAAAAACTGTTTTTT

V gene: TRBV6-1
clone size: .
J gene: TRBJ1-3
D gene: .
CDR3 protein: CASSEVLGAGGNTIYF
CDR3 DNA: TGTGCCAGCAGTGAAGTGCTGGGGGCGGGTGGAAACACCATATATTTT

V gene: TRBV5-1
clone size: .
J gene: TRBJ1-6
D gene: .
CDR3 protein: CASSLGLGQNYNSPLHF
CDR3 DNA: TGCGCCAGCAGCTTGGGGTTAGGGCAGAACTATAATTCACCCCTCCACTTT

V gene: TRBV30
clone size: .
J gene: TRBJ1-2
D gene: .
CDR3 protein: CAWSPLNYGYTF
CDR3 DNA: TGTGCCTGGAGTCCGCTCAACTATGGCTACACCTTC